This T cell receptor (delta chain) was captured by sequencing in a study of gamma-delta chains in newborns, infants, children. Overall study: Microbial exposure reportedly drives polyclonal innate γδ T cell expansion after birth.

V dropped 0 bases and J dropped 4; count of bases not matched to a gene: 21. The V gene's germline CDR1 is GEAIGNYY and CDR2 EKD. The CDR3 extends over 21 amino acids. TCRdb processed the reads again with the CATT caller. The sample lists 3,300 or so delta-chain clones, about 0.6% occurring once. This clone has only a few counts. A read error may explain this, as a much larger clone is one base away. Sequenced: blood. The TCR was taken from a child who was a newborn, infant or young child, either healthy, febrile or measles-vaccinated (not recorded which). The gene calls are TRDV2 and TRDJ2, with TRDD3 identical over 8 bases. CDR3 residues: CACDTVVSSTGGLAWTAQLFF. CDR3 DNA: TGTGCCTGTGACACCGTTGTTTCCAGTACTGGGGGCCTAGCTTGGACAGCACAACTCTTCTTT.